This T cell receptor beta chain emerged from a study of blood T cell repertoires in COVID-19. Study as a whole: COVID-19 samples from acute and convalescent phases originated in the United States, Italy and Spain. PBMCs, B-cell-depleted T cells, or T cells provided the cDNA or gDNA that made up the material.

Original handling: Scientists estimated how many nucleated cells there were by amplifying reference gene primers. Profiled with immunoSEQ multiplex PCR; TCRdb holds only in-frame clones, not every one. The V and J calls and clone size were taken over from that table, and D and trimming were inferred from the DNA. The sample comprises tens of thousands of clones, roughly 78% of which are singletons, and 6% to 7.5% rests with the top ten. V lost 0 bases, J lost 6 bases, and 10 bases lay in between. Germline CDR1 reads MDHEN; CDR2 reads SYDVKM. The CDR3 has 14 amino acids. Sequences were obtained from peripheral blood. The TCR was taken from a man between 50 and 59 years old with active or convalescent COVID-19. This chain links TRBV28 with TRBJ2-3; D possibly corresponds to TRBD2 (6 bases). CDR3 coding DNA: TGTGCCAGCAGTTTATGGTCCCTAGCGGATACGCAGTATTTT. This translates into CASSLWSLADTQYF.